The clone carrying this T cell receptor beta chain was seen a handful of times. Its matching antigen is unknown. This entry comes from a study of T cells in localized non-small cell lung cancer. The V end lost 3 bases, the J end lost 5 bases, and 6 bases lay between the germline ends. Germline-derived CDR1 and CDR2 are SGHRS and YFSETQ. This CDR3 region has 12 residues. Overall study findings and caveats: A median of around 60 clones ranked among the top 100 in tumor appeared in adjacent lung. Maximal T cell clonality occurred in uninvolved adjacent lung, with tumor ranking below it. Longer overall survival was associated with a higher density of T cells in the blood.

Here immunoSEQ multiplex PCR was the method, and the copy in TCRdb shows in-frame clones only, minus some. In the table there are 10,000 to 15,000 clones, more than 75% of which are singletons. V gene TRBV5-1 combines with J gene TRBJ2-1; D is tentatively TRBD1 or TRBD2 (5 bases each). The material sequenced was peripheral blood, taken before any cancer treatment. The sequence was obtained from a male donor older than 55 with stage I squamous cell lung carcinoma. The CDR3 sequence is CASSWGNNEQFF. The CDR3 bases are TGCGCCAGCAGCTGGGGGAACAATGAGCAGTTCTTC.